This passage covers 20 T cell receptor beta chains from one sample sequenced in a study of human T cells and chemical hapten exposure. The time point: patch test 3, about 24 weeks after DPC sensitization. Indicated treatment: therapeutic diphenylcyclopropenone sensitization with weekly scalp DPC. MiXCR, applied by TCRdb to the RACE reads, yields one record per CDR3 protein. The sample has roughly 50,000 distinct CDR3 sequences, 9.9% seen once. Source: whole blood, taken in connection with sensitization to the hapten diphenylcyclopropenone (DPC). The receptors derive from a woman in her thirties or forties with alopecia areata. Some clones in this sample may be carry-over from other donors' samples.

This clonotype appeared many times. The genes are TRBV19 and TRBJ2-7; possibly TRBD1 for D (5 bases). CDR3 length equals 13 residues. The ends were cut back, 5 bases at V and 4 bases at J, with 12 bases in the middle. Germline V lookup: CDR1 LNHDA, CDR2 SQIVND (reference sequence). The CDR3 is CASSFQGSYEQYF. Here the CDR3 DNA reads TGTGCCAGTAGTTTCCAGGGATCGTACGAGCAGTACTTC.

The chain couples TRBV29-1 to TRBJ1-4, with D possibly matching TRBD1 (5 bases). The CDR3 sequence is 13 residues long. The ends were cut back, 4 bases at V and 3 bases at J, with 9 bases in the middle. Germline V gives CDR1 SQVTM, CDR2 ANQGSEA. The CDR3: CSVVVGANEKLFF. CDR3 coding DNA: TGCAGCGTTGTAGTAGGGGCTAATGAAAAACTGTTTTTT.

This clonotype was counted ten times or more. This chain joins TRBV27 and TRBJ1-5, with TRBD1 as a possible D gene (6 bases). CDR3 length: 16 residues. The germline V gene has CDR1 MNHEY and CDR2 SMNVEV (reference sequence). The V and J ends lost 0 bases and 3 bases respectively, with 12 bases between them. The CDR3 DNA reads TGTGCCAGCAGTTTATCCGGACAGACCCACAATCAGCCCCAGCATTTT. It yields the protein CASSLSGQTHNQPQHF.

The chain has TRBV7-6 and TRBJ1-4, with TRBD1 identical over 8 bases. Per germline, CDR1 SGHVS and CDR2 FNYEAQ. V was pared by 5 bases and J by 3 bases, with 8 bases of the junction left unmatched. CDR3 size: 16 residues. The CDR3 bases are TGTGCCAGCAGCCCGACAGGGGCTGGAGCTAATGAAAAACTGTTTTTT. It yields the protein CASSPTGAGANEKLFF.

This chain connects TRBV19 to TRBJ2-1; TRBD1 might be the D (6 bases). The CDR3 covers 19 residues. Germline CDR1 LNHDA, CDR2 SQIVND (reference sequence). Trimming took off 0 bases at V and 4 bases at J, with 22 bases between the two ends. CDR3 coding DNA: TGTGCCAGTAGTATAGAAGGGGGACCTATAGGAAGGGGTTACAATGAGCAGTTCTTC. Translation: CASSIEGGPIGRGYNEQFF.

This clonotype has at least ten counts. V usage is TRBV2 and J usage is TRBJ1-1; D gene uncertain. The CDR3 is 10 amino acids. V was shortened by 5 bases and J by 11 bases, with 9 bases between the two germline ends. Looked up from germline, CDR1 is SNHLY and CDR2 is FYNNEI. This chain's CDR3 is CASSSQVAFF. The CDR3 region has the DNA TGTGCCAGCAGTTCGCAGGTCGCTTTCTTT.

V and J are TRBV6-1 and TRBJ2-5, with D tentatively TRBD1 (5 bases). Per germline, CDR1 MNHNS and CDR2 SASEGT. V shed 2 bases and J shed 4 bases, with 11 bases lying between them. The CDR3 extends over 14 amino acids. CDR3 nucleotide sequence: TGTGCCAGCAGTGAAACGGCAGGGTTAGAGACCCAGTACTTC. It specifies CASSETAGLETQYF.

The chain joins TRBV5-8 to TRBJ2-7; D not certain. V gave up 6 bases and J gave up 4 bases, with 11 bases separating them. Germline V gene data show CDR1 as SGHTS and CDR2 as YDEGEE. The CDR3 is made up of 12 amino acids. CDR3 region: CASKPTDYEQYF. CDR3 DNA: TGTGCCAGCAAGCCGACGGATTACGAGCAGTACTTC.

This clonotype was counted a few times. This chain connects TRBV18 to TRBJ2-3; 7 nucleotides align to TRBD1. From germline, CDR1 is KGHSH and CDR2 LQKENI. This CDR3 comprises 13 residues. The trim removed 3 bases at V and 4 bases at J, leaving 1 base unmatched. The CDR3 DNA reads TGTGCCAGCTCACCTGGACAGGCAGATACGCAGTATTTT. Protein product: CASSPGQADTQYF.

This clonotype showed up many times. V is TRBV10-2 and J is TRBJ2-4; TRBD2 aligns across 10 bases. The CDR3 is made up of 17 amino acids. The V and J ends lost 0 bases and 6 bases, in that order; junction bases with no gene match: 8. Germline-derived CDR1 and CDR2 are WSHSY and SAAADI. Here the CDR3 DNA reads TGCGCCAGCAGTGAGTCGACTAGCGGGTCGCGGGGAAACATTCAGTACTTC. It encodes CASSESTSGSRGNIQYF.

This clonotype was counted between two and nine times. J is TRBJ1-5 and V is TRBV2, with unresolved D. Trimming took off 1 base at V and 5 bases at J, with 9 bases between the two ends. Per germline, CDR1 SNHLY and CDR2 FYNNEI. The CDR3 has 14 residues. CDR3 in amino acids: CASSEGLGYQPQHF. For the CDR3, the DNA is TGTGCCAGCAGTGAAGGTCTGGGCTATCAGCCCCAGCATTTT.

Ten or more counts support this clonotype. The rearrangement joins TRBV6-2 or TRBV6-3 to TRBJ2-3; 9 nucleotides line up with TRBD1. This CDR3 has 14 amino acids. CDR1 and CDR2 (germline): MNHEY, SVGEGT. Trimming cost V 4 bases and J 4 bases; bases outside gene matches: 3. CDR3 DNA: TGTGCCAGCAGTTGGGGACAGGGTGCAGATACGCAGTATTTT. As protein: CASSWGQGADTQYF.

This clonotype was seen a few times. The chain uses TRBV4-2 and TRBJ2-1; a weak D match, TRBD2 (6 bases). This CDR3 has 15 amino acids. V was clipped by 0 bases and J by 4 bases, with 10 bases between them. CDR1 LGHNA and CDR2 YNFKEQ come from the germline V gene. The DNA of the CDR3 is TGTGCCAGCAGCCAAGAGGTACGGGGGTACAATGAGCAGTTCTTC. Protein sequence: CASSQEVRGYNEQFF.

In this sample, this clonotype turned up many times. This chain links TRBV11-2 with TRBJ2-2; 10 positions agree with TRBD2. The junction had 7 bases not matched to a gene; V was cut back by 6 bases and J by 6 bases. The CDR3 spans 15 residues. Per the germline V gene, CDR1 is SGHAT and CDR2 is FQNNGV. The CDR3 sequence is CASRLSGGAAGELFF. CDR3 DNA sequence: TGTGCCAGCAGGCTAAGCGGGGGGGCCGCCGGGGAGCTGTTTTTT. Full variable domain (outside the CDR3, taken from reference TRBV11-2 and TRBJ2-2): EAGVAQSPRYKIIEKRQSVAFWCNPISGHATLYWYQQILGQGPKLLIQFQNNGVVDDSQLPKDRFSAERLKGVDSTLKIQPAKLEDSAVYLCASRLSGGAAGELFFGEGSRLTVL.

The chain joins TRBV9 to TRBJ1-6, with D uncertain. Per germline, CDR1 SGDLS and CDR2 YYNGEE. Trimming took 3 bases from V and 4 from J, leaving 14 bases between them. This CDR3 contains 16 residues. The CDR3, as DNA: TGTGCCAGCAGCGCGTCCTTGGATGCTTATAATTCACCCCTCCACTTT. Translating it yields CASSASLDAYNSPLHF.

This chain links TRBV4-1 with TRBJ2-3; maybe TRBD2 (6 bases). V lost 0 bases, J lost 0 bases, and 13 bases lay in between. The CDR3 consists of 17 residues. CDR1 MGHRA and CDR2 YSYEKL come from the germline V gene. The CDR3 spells CASSQELGGASTDTQYF. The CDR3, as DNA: TGCGCCAGCAGCCAAGAATTAGGAGGGGCGAGCACAGATACGCAGTATTTT.

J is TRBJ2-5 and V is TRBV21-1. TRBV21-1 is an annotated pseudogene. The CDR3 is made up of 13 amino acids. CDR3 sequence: CASSIKGRQTQYF. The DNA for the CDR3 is TGTGCCAGCAGCATTAAAGGACGACAGACCCAGTACTTC.

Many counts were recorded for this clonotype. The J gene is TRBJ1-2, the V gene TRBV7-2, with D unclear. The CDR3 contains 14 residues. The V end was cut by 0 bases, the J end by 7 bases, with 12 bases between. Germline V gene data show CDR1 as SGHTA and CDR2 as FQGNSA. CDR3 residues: CASSLALGSAGYTF. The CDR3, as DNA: TGTGCCAGCAGCTTAGCCTTGGGGTCGGCTGGCTACACCTTC.

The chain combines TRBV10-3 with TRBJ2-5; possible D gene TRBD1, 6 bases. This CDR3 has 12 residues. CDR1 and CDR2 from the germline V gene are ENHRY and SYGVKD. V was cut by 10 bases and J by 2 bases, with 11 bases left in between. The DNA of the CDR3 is TGTGCCACGGAGGACAGTCAAGAGACCCAGTACTTC. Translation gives CATEDSQETQYF.

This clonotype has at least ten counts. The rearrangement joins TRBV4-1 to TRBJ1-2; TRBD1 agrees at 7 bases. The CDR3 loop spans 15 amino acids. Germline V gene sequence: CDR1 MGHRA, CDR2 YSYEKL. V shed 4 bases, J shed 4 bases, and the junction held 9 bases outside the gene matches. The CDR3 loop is CASSPEGQLGYGYTF. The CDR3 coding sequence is TGCGCCAGCAGCCCCGAGGGACAGCTCGGCTATGGCTACACCTTC.